The next 2 T cell receptor beta chains were all read from a single sample in a study of lymphopenia after photon versus proton radiotherapy. Assay: immunoSEQ multiplex PCR; the TCRdb copy retains only in-frame clones and omits some. The top ten clones hold roughly a tenth of a sample with fewer than 70,000 clones, more than 75% of them seen once. The sequencing used peripheral blood, collected from a patient treated with proton-based radiotherapy. These receptors were collected from a man at least 80 years old with esophageal cancer.

The table lists this clone with a few counts. The chain links TRBV14 to TRBJ1-2; possible D gene TRBD1, 6 bases. Trimming stripped 5 bases from V and 8 bases from J, with 15 bases between. Per germline, CDR1 SGHDN and CDR2 FVKESK. The CDR3 runs 13 residues. The CDR3, as DNA: TGTGCCAGCAGCGACCTAGGGACAAGGGGCTACACCTTC. This sequence encodes CASSDLGTRGYTF.

The rearrangement uses TRBV7-6 and TRBJ2-1, with 7 nucleotides matching TRBD2. From germline, CDR1 is SGHVS and CDR2 FNYEAQ. The V segment lost 1 base and the J segment 2 bases; nucleotides outside the gene matches: 5. The CDR3 covers 16 residues. The CDR3 region has the DNA TGTGCCAGCAGCTTAGATAGGCTAGCGGCCTACAATGAGCAGTTCTTC. As protein: CASSLDRLAAYNEQFF.